These 4 T cell receptor beta chains came from one sample sequenced in a study of T cells in Graves' hyperthyroidism and ophthalmopathy. Researchers took RNA transcripts and amplified the TCR beta CDR3 regions from them. TCR CDR3 underwent first-round RT-PCR with the HTBI primer set. TCRdb reprocessed the multiplex PCR reads via MiXCR and lists one record per CDR3 protein. The sample yields fewer than 350,000 distinct CDR3 sequences, roughly 18% seen once. Sequencing was performed on blood. The receptors stem from a woman aged 40 to 49 with Graves' ophthalmopathy.

This clonotype was counted ten times or more. V is TRBV27 and J is TRBJ2-5; 12 nucleotides match TRBD2. The CDR3 spans 17 residues. The germline gives CDR1 MNHEY, CDR2 SMNVEV (reference sequence). Trimming cost V 3 bases and J 4 bases; bases outside gene matches: 9. The DNA for the CDR3 is TGTGCCAGCAGTTTCCACGGCAGGGGACTAGCGGGAGAGACCCAGTACTTC. Translating gives CASSFHGRGLAGETQYF.

This clonotype showed up many times. This sequence joins TRBV7-6 and TRBJ2-2; 14 bases match TRBD2. Germline trimming cut 1 base from V and 4 bases from J; bases unmatched to any gene: 5. The CDR3 loop spans 18 amino acids. Per germline, CDR1 SGHVS and CDR2 FNYEAQ. The CDR3: CASSLEVGLAGGTGELFF. CDR3 nucleotides: TGTGCCAGCAGCTTAGAGGTCGGACTAGCGGGAGGCACCGGGGAGCTGTTTTTT.

This clonotype was seen repeatedly, ten times or more. The chain links TRBV28 to TRBJ2-7; TRBD1 is a possible D gene (6 bases). The CDR3 is 12 amino acids. Germline assignment: CDR1 MDHEN and CDR2 SYDVKM. V was cut by 8 bases and J by 7 bases, with 15 bases left in between. The CDR3 reads CASLDRRREQYF. CDR3 sequence (DNA): TGTGCCAGCCTCGACAGGCGAAGGGAGCAGTACTTC.

This clonotype was seen at least ten times. The J gene is TRBJ2-5, the V gene TRBV7-9; 14 bases are a match to TRBD2. The CDR3 runs 16 residues. Germline V lookup: CDR1 SEHNR, CDR2 FQNEAQ (reference sequence). Trimming removed 4 bases from V and 5 bases from J; junction bases left unmatched: 6. The CDR3 DNA follows: TGTGCCAGCAGCTCGCCGGGACTAGCGGGAGCGGAGACCCAGTACTTC. Its protein is CASSSPGLAGAETQYF. Looking up the rest from reference TRBV7-9 and TRBJ2-5 gives the full variable domain: DTGVSQNPRHKITKRGQNVTFRCDPISEHNRLYWYRQTLGQGPEFLTYFQNEAQLEKSRLLSDRFSAERPKGSFSTLEIQRTEQGDSAMYLCASSSPGLAGAETQYFGPGTRLLVL.